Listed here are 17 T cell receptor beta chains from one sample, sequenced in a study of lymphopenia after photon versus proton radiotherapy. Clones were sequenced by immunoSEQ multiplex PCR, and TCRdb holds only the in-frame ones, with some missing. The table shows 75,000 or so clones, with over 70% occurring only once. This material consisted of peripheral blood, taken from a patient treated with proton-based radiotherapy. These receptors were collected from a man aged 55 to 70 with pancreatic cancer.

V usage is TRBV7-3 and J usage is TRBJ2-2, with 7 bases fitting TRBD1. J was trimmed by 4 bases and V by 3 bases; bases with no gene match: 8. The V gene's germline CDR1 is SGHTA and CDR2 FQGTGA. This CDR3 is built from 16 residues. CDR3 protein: CASSLVGGVITGELFF. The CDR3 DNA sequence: TGTGCCAGCAGCTTGGTAGGGGGCGTAATCACCGGGGAGCTGTTTTTT.

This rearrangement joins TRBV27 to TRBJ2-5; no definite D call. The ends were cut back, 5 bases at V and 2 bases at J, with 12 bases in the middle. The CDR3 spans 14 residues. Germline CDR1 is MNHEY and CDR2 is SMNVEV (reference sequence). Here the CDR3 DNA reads TGTGCCAGCAGTCCTACGGCCGGTCAAGAGACCCAGTACTTC. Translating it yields CASSPTAGQETQYF.

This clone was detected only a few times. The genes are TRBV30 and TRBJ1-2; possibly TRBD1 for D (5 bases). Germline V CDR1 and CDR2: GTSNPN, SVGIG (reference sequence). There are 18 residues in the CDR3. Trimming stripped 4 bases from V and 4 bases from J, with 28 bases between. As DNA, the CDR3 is TGTGCCTGGAATCGAAACCAAGGGGTCCGGGACCGAATCTATGGCTACACCTTC. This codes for CAWNRNQGVRDRIYGYTF.

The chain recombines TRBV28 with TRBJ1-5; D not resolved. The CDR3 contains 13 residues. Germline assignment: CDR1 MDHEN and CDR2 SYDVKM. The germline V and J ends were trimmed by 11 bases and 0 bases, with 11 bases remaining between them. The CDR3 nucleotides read TGTGCCGCGGGTGTCCCTAGCAATCAGCCCCAGCATTTT. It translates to CAAGVPSNQPQHF.

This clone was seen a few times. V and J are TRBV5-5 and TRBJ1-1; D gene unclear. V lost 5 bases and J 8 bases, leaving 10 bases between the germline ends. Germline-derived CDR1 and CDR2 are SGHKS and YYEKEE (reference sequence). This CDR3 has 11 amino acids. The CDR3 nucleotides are TGTGCCAGCAGTTTCTTGGGGGAAGCTTTCTTT. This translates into CASSFLGEAFF. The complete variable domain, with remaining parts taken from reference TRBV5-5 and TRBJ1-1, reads DAGVTQSPTHLIKTRGQQVTLRCSPISGHKSVSWYQQVLGQGPQFIFQYYEKEERGRGNFPDRFSARQFPNYSSELNVNALLLGDSALYLCASSFLGEAFFGQGTRLTVV.

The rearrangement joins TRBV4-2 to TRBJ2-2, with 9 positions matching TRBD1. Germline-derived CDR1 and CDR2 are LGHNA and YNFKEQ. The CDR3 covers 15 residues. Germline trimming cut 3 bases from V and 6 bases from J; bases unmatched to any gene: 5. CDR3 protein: CASSQAGQGAGELFF. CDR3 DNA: TGTGCCAGCAGCCAGGCGGGACAGGGTGCCGGGGAGCTGTTTTTT.

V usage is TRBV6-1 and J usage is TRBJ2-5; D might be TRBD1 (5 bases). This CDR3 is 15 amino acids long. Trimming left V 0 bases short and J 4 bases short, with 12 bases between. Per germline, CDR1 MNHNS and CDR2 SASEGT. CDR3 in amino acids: CASSEARWGVETQYF. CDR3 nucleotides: TGTGCCAGCAGTGAAGCGCGGTGGGGCGTAGAGACCCAGTACTTC.

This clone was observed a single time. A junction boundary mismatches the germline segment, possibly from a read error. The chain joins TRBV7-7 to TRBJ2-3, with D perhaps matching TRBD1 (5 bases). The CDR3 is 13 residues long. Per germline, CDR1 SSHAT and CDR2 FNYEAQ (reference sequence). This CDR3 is CASSLGQGDTQYF. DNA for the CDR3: TGTGCTAGCAGCTTAGGCCAGGGAGATACGCAGTATTTT.

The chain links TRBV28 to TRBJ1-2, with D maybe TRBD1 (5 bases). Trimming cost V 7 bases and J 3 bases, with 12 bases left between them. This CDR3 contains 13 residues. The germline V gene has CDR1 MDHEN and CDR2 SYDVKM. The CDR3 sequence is CASNGGVDYGYTF. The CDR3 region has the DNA TGTGCCAGCAACGGGGGAGTGGACTATGGCTACACCTTC.

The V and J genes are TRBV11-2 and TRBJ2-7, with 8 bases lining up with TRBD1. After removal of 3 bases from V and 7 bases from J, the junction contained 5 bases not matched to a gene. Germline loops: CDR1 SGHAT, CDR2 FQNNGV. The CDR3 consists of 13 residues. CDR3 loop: CASSFDRGQEQYF. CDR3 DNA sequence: TGTGCCAGCAGCTTCGACAGGGGTCAGGAGCAGTACTTC.

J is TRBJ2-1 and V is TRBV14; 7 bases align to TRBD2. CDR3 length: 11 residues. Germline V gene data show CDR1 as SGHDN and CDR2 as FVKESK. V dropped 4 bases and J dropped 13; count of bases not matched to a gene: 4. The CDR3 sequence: CASSRTGGQFF. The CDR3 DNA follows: TGTGCCAGCAGCCGTACGGGAGGCCAGTTCTTC.

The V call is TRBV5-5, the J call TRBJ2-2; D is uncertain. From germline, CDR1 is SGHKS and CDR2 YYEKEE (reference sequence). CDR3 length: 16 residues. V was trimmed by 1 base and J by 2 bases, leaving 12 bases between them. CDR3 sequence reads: CASSLSVDPNTGELFF. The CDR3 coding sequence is TGTGCCAGCAGCTTGAGTGTGGACCCTAACACCGGGGAGCTGTTTTTT.

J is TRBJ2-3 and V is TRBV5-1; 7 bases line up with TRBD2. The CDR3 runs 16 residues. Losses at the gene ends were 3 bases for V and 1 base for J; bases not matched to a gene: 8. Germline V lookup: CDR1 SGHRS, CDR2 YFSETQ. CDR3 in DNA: TGCGCCAGCAGCTACCCTGCTAGCGGAGGCACAGATACGCAGTATTTT. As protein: CASSYPASGGTDTQYF.

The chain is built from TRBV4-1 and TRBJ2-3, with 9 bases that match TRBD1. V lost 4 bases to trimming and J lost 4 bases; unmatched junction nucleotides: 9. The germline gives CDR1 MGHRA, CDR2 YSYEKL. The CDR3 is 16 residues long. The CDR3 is CASSPRGQGRPDTQYF. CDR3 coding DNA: TGCGCCAGCAGCCCTCGGGGACAGGGACGCCCAGATACGCAGTATTTT.

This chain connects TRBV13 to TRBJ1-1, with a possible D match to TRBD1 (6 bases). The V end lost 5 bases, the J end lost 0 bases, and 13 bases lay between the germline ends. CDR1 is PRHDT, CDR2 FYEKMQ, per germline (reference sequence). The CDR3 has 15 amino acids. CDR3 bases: TGTGCCAGCAGCCTATGGGGGGCCTTGAACACTGAAGCTTTCTTT. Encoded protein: CASSLWGALNTEAFF.

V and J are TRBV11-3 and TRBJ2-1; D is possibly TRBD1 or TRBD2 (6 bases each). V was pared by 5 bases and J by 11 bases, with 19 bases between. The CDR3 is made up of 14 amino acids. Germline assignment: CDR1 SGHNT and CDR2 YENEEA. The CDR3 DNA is TGTGCCAGCAGCCACGGGACTGGAACAGGGAAGCAGTTCTTC. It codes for CASSHGTGTGKQFF.

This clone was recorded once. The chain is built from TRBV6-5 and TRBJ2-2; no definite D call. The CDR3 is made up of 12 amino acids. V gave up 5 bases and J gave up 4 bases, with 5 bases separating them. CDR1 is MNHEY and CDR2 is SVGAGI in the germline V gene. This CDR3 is CASSLLTGELFF. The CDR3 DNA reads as TGTGCCAGCAGTCTACTCACCGGGGAGCTGTTTTTT.